This is a list of T cell receptor beta chains from one sample in a study of a mutant IDH1 vaccine in newly diagnosed glioma. Sequenced by immunoSEQ multiplex PCR; TCRdb stores in-frame clones only, minus some. The repertoire holds approximately 61,000 clones, with 80% as singletons. Their antigen targets remain unknown. The source material was PBMCs, sampled from a glioma patient whose treatment included an IDH1 peptide vaccine. The source is a man between 45 and 60 years old with glioma. CDR3s include the opening cysteine and the closing phenylalanine or tryptophan. Fields, in order: J gene, clone size, V gene, D gene, CDR3 protein, CDR3 DNA. A D gene is named only where the DNA matches it firmly. Not every row has a clone size; where given, it reads once, few, many or a size class.

>TRBJ1-4|few|TRBV4-3|TRBD1
CASSRGTGGEKLFF
TGCGCCAGCAGCCGAGGGACAGGGGGTGAAAAACTGTTTTTT
>TRBJ1-2|once|TRBV28|.
CASRPTDNYGYTF
TGTGCCAGCAGACCGACGGACAACTATGGCTACACCTTC
>TRBJ2-5|.|TRBV11-3|TRBD1
CASSRTGNGETQYF
TGTGCCAGCAGCCGGACAGGGAATGGGGAGACCCAGTACTTC
>TRBJ1-1|.|TRBV10-1|.
CASSEHRVHTEAFF
TGCGCCAGCAGTGAACACAGGGTTCACACTGAAGCTTTCTTT
>TRBJ2-1|.|TRBV28|TRBD2
CASRPNRLADYNEQFF
TGTGCCAGCAGGCCAAACCGACTAGCGGACTACAATGAGCAGTTCTTC
>TRBJ1-1|few|TRBV7-9|.
CASSFMGTEAFF
TGTGCCAGCAGCTTTATGGGGACTGAAGCTTTCTTT
>TRBJ1-5|.|TRBV5-8|.
CASSEVVKQPQHF
TGTGCCAGCAGCGAGGTCGTAAAACAGCCCCAGCATTTT
>TRBJ2-7|.|TRBV15|.
CATSRELGSSYEQYF
TGTGCCACCAGCAGAGAACTGGGGAGTTCCTACGAGCAGTACTTC
>TRBJ2-1|.|TRBV7-2|TRBD2
CASSLLPAGGNEQFF
TGTGCCAGCAGCTTATTGCCAGCGGGAGGAAATGAGCAGTTCTTC
>TRBJ2-2|once|TRBV19|TRBD1
CASRGTEDTGELFF
TGTGCCAGTAGGGGGACAGAAGACACCGGGGAGCTGTTTTTT
>TRBJ1-4|once|TRBV15|TRBD1
CATSRATGGFEKLFF
TGTGCCACCAGCAGAGCAACAGGGGGATTTGAAAAACTGTTTTTT
>TRBJ1-5|.|TRBV6-5|.
CASSYSTNQPQHF
TGTGCCAGCAGTTACTCCACCAATCAGCCCCAGCATTTT
>TRBJ1-2|.|TRBV29-1|.
CSGEGLGDYGYTF
TGCAGCGGTGAGGGGTTGGGGGACTATGGCTACACCTTC
>TRBJ1-6|.|TRBV18|TRBD1
CASSYGTGRNSPLHF
TGTGCCAGCTCATACGGGACAGGGAGAAATTCACCCCTCCACTTT
>TRBJ2-7|.|TRBV6-8|TRBD1
CASKPGQGSYEQYF
TGTGCCAGCAAACCGGGACAGGGGTCCTACGAGCAGTACTTC
>TRBJ2-7|.|TRBV27|.
CASSLSRPGTSYEQYF
TGTGCCAGCAGTTTATCCCGGCCTGGGACCTCCTACGAGCAGTACTTC
>TRBJ2-2|few|TRBV13|TRBD2
CASSFTTSGSNTGELFF
TGTGCCAGCAGCTTTACTACTAGCGGCAGTAACACCGGGGAGCTGTTTTTT
>TRBJ2-2|.|TRBV7-9|.
CASSHRSGELFF
TGTGCCAGCAGTCACAGATCCGGGGAGCTGTTTTTT
>TRBJ2-7|.|TRBV28|.
CASPTRQKPYEQYF
TGTGCCAGCCCCACCCGGCAGAAACCCTACGAGCAGTACTTC